This T cell receptor (beta chain) was sequenced for a study of T cells expressing NK-cell markers. About the research overall: Sequencing of TCR beta repertoires drew on sorted CD3+CD56+NKG2C+, CD3+CD56+NKG2C- and CD3+CD56-NKG2C+ T cells.

Beta-chain TCR cDNA was generated via 5'RACE template switching with UMIs. TCRdb reprocessed the 5' RACE reads and reports one entry per CDR3 protein, with no DNA. There are around 470,000 distinct CDR3 sequences in the sample, with 1.4% held by the top ten. The CDR3 consists of 15 residues. CDR1 and CDR2 (germline): SGHVS, FQNEAQ. The sequencing input was blood T cells: a sorted CD56 or NKG2C T cell subset, CD4+ or CD8+ T cells, or bulk PBMC T cells (not recorded which). V usage is TRBV7-8 and J usage is TRBJ2-5; the TRBD2 assignment by TCRdb is unverifiable without DNA. The clonotype was recovered from a woman aged 45-59 years in good health. The CDR3 here is CASSGRTSGSRTQYF.